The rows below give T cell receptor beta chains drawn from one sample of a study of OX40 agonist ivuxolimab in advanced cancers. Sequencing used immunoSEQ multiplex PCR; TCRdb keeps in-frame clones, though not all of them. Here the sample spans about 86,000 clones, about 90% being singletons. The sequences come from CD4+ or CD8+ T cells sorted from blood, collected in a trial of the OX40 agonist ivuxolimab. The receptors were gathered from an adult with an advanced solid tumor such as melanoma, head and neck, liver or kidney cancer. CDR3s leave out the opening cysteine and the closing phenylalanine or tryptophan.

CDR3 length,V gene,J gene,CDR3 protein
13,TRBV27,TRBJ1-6,ASTSVSSYNSPLH
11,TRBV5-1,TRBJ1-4,ASSPGSVEKLF
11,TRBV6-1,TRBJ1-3,ASSEEGGNTIY
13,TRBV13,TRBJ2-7,ASSTRDGGRYEQY
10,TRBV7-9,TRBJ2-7,ATRTVTYEQY
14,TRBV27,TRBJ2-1,ASSLLSGNSYNEQF
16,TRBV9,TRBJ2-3,ASSVAPSSGRRPDTQY
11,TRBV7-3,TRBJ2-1,ASSPFGGTFLF
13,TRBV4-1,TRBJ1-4,ASSQTTGVGEKLF
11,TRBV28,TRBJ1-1,ASRPDTNTEAF
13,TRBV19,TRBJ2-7,ASSIRAISNYEQY
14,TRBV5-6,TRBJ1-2,ASSLAIAGSHYGYT
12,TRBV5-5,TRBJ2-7,ASSRGGGPYEQY
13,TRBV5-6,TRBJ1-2,ASRSTGGSLYGYT
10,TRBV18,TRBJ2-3,ASSGFRDTQY
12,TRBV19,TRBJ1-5,ASSIWEGNQPQH
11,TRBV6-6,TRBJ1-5,ASRQGSNQPQH
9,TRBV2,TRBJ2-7,ATRGGGEQY
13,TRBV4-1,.,ASSQDWPGSYEQY
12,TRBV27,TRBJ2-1,ASSPFQPGQGFF
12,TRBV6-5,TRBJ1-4,ASSYGVTSEKLF
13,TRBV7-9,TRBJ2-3,ASSPGLAGLDTQY
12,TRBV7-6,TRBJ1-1,ASSSTTGSTEAF
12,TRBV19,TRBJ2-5,ASSIWGRLETQY
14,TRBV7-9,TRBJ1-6,ASSDGGSSYNSPLH
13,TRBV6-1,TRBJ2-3,ASSSRDREPDTQY
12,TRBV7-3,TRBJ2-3,ASSLSRDTDTQY
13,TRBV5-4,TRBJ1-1,ASSSPGRADTEAF
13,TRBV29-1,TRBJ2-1,SVEILLSRGGEQF
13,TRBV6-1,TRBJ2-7,ASSEAAGGSSEQY
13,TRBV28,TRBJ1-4,ASRIGQGFWEKLF
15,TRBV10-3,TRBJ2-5,AISESWTTRLRETQY
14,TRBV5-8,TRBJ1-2,ASSFKIEGVSSGYT
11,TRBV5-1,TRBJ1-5,ASSLSGDQPQH
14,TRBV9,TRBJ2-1,ASSASGTGTGDEQF
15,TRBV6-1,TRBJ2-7,ASSASPGQGNPYEQY
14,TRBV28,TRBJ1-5,ASSLFSVESNQPQH
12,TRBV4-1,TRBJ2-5,ASSPPGSQETQY
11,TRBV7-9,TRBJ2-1,ASRQGELYEQF
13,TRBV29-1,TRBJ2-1,SVDPVGGEVLEQF
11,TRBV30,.,AWAPGQAYEQY
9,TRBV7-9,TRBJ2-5,ASRSLEAQY